The following is a T cell receptor beta chain sequence with its context. This CDR3 has 16 residues. Deletions cut 6 bases from V and 2 bases from J, with 20 bases between. This sample is drawn from a study of T-cell reconstitution after alpha-beta-depleted transplantation in children. The library targeted TCRbeta and was prepared with unique molecular identifiers. TCRdb reanalysed the PCR reads using MiXCR and keeps one entry per CDR3 protein. The profile covers around 450,000 distinct CDR3 sequences, with roughly 15% appearing a single time and just under 30% taken by the ten largest. The V call is TRBV12-3 or TRBV12-4, the J call TRBJ2-7; D assignment may be TRBD1 or TRBD2 (5 bases each). This specimen was PBMCs, mostly from graft donor cells, taken 360 days after TCRalphabeta/CD19-depleted stem cell transplant. This receptor was identified in a boy under three years old who had a stem cell transplant for Wiskott-Aldrich syndrome, so the T cells may come from the graft donor. CDR3 region: CASRILGRPEAYEQYF. CDR3 nucleotides: TGTGCCAGCAGGATATTGGGACGCCCAGAAGCCTACGAGCAGTACTTC.